The TCR beta chain under discussion was sequenced for a study of shared clonotypes between healthy human individuals. Overall study results and limits: How much donors shared clonotypes was expected to be affected by sequencing depth.

This CDR3 has 11 residues. From germline, CDR1 is MDHEN and CDR2 SYDVKM. V lost 8 bases and J lost 8, with 12 bases in between. The donors, healthy adults who were HIV-negative, had experienced no recent acute infections or vaccinations. As concerns this clone: The antigen remains unidentified.

The authors split each subset's genomic DNA evenly across several immunoSEQ plates. Profiling relied on immunoSEQ multiplex PCR, and the TCRdb table lists in-frame clones only, not all of them. Counted here are about 600,000 clones, almost 97% occurring once; the ten biggest clones make up around 0.06%. V and J are TRBV28 and TRBJ1-2, with D tentatively TRBD1 (5 bases). The material sequenced was naive CD4+ T cells sorted from blood. Regarding subset: CD45RA+ positively selected. This receptor was obtained from a woman between 25 and 40 years old in good health. DNA for the CDR3: TGTGCCAGCGGGGGAATAGGAGGCTACACCTTC. Translated: CASGGIGGYTF.